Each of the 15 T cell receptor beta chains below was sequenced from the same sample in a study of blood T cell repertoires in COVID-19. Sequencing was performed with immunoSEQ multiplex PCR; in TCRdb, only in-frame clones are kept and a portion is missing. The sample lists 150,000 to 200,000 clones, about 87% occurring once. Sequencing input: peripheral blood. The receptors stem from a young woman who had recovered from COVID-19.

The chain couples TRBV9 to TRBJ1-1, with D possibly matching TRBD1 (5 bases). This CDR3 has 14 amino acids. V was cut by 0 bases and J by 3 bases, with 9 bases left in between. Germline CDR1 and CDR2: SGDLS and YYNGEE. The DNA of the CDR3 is TGTGCCAGCAGCGTAGGCAGGGCGTACACTGAAGCTTTCTTT. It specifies CASSVGRAYTEAFF.

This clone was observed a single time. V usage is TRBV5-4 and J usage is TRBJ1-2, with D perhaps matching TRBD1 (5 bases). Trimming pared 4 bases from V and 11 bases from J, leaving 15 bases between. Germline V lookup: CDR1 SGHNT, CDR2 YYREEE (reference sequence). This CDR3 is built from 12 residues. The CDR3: CASSPIGDRYTF. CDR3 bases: TGTGCCAGCAGCCCAATAGGGGATCGGTACACCTTC.

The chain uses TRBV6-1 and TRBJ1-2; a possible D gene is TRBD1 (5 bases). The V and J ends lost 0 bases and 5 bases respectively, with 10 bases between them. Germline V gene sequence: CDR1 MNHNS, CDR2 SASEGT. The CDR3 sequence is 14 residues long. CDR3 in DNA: TGTGCCAGCAGTGAAGCAGGGGTCGAGTATGGCTACACCTTC. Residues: CASSEAGVEYGYTF.

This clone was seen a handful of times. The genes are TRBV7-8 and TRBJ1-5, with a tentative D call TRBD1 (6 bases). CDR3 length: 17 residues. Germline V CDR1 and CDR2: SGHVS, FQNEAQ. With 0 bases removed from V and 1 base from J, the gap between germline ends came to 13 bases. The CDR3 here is CASSLAGRGLSNQPQHF. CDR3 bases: TGTGCCAGCAGCTTAGCGGGCAGGGGTTTAAGCAATCAGCCCCAGCATTTT.

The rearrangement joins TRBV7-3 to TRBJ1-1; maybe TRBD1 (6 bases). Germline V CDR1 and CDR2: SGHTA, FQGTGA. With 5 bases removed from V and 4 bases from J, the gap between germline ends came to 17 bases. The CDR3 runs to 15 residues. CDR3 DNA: TGTGCCAGCAGCCCCACGGGGGGGGCGTCCACTGAAGCTTTCTTT. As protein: CASSPTGGASTEAFF. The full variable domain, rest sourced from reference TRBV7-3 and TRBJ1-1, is GAGVSQTPSNKVTEKGKYVELRCDPISGHTALYWYRQSLGQGPEFLIYFQGTGAADDSGLPNDRFFAVRPEGSVSTLKIQRTERGDSAVYLCASSPTGGASTEAFFGQGTRLTVV.

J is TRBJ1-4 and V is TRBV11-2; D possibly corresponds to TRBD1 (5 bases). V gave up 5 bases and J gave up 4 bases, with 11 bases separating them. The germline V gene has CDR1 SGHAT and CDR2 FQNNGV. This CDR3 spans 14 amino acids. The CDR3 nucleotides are TGTGCCAGCAGCCCGGGGGGGGTTAATGAAAAACTGTTTTTT. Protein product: CASSPGGVNEKLFF.

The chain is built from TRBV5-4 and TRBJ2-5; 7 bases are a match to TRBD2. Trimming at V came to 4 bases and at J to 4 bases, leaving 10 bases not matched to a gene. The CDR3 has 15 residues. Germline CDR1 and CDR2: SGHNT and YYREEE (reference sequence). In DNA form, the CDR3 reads TGTGCCAGCAGCCCCCAGGTTGGCGGGGGAGAGACCCAGTACTTC. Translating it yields CASSPQVGGGETQYF. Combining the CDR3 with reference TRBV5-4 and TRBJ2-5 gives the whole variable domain ETGVTQSPTHLIKTRGQQVTLRCSSQSGHNTVSWYQQALGQGPQFIFQYYREEENGRGNFPPRFSGLQFPNYSSELNVNALELDDSALYLCASSPQVGGGETQYFGPGTRLLVL.

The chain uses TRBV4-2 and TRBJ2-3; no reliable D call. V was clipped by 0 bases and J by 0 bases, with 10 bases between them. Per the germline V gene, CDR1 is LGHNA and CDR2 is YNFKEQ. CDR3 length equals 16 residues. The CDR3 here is CASSQDLTSSTDTQYF. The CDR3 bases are TGTGCCAGCAGCCAAGATCTCACGAGCAGCACAGATACGCAGTATTTT.

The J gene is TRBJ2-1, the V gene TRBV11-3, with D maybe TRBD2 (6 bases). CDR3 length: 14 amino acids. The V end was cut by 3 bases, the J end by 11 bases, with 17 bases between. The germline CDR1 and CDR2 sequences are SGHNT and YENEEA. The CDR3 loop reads CASSFADRDWKQFF. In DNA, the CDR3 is TGTGCCAGCAGCTTTGCAGACCGGGACTGGAAGCAGTTCTTC.

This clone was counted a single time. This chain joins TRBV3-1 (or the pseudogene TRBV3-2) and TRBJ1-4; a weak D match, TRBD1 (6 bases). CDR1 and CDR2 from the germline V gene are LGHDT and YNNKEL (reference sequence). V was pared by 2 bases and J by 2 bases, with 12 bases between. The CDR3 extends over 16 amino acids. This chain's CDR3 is CASSQHTGWTNEKLFF. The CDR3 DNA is TGTGCCAGCAGCCAACATACAGGGTGGACTAATGAAAAACTGTTTTTT.

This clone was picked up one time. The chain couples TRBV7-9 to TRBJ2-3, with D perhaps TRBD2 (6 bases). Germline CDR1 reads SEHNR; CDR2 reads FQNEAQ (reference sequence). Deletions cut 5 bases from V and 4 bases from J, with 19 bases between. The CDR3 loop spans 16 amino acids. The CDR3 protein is CASSPTRGLSPDTQYF. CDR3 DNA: TGTGCCAGCAGCCCGACAAGGGGACTTTCCCCAGATACGCAGTATTTT. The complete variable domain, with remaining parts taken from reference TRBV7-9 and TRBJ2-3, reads DTGVSQNPRHKITKRGQNVTFRCDPISEHNRLYWYRQTLGQGPEFLTYFQNEAQLEKSRLLSDRFSAERPKGSFSTLEIQRTEQGDSAMYLCASSPTRGLSPDTQYFGPGTRLTVL.

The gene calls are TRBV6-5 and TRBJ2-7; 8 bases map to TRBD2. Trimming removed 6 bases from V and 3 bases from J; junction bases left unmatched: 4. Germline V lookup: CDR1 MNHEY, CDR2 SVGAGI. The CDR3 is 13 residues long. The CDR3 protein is CASRDGGGYEQYF. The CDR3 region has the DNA TGTGCCAGCAGGGACGGGGGGGGCTACGAGCAGTACTTC.

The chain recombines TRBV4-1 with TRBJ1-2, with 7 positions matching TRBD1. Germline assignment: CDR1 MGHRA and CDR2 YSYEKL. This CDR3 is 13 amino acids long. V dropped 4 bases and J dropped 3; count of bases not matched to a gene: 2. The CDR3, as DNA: TGCGCCAGCAGCCGGGACAGCTACTATGGCTACACCTTC. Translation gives CASSRDSYYGYTF.

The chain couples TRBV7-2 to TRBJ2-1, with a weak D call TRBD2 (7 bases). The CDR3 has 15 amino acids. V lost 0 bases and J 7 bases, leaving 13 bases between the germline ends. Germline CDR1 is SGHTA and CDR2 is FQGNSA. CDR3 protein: CASSLAGGPINEQFF. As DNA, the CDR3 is TGTGCCAGCAGCTTAGCGGGGGGGCCGATAAATGAGCAGTTCTTC.

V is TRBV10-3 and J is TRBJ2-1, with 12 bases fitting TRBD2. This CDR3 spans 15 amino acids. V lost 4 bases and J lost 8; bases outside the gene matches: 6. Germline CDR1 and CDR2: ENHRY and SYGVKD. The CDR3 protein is CAISAGTSGFDEQFF. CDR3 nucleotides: TGTGCCATCAGTGCCGGGACTAGCGGGTTTGATGAGCAGTTCTTC.